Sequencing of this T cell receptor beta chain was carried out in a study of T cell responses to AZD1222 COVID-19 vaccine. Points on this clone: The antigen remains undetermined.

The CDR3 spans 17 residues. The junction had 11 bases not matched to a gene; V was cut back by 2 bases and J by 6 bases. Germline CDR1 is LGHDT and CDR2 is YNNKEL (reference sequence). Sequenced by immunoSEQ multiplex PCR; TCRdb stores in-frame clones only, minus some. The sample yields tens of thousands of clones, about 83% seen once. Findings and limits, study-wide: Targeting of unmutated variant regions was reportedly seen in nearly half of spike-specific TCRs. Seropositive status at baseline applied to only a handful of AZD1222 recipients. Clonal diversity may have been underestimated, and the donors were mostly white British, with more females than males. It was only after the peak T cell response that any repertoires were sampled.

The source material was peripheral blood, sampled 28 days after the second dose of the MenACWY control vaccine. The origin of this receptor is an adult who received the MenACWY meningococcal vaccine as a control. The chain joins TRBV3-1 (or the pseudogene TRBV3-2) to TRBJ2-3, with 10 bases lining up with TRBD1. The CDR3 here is CASSQFSRGTGVDTQYF. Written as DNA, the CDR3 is TGTGCCAGCAGCCAATTTTCCAGGGGGACAGGGGTCGATACGCAGTATTTT.